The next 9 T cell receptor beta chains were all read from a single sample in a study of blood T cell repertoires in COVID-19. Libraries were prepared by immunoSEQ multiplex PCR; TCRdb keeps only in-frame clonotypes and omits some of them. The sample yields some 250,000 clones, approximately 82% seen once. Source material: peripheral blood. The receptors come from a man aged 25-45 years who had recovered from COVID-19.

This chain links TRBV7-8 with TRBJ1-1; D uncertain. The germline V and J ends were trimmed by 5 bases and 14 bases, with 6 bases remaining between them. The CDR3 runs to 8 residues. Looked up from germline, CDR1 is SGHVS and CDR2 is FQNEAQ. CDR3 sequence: CASSLAFF. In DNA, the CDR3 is TGTGCCAGCAGCCTCGCGTTCTTT. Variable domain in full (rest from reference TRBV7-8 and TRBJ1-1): GAGVSQSPRYKVAKRGQDVALRCDPISGHVSLFWYQQALGQGPEFLTYFQNEAQLDKSGLPSDRFFAERPEGSVSTLKIQRTQQEDSAVYLCASSLAFFGQGTRLTVV.

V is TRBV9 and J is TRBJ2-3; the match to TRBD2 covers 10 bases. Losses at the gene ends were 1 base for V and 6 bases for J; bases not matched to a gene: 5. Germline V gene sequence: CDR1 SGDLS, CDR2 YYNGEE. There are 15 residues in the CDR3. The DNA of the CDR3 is TGTGCCAGCAGCGTAATGCTAGCGGGGGCGGATACGCAGTATTTT. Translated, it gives CASSVMLAGADTQYF.

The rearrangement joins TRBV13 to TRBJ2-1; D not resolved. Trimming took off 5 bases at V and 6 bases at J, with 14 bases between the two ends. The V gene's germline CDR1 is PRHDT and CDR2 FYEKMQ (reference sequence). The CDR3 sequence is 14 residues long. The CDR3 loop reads CASSPWSASNEQFF. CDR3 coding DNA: TGTGCCAGCAGCCCCTGGAGTGCGAGCAATGAGCAGTTCTTC.

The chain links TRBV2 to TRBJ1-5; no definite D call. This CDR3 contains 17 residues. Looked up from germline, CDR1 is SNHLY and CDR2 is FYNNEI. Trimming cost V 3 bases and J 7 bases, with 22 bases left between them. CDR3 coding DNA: TGTGCCAGCAGTGACACTGGACCACGGGGTTGGCGACAGCCCCAGCATTTT. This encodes CASSDTGPRGWRQPQHF.

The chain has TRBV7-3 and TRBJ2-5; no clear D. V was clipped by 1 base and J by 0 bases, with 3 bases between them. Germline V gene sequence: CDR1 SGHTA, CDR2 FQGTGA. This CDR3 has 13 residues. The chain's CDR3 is CASSLSDQETQYF. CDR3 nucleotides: TGTGCCAGCAGCTTAAGCGACCAAGAGACCCAGTACTTC. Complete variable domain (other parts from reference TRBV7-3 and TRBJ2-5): GAGVSQTPSNKVTEKGKYVELRCDPISGHTALYWYRQSLGQGPEFLIYFQGTGAADDSGLPNDRFFAVRPEGSVSTLKIQRTERGDSAVYLCASSLSDQETQYFGPGTRLLVL.

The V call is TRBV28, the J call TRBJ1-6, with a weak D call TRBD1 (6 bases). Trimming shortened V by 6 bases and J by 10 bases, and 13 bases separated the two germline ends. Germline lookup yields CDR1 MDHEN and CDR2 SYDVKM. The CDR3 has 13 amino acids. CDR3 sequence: CASRTNRDSPLHF. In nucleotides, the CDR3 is TGTGCCAGCAGAACTAACAGGGACTCACCCCTCCACTTT.

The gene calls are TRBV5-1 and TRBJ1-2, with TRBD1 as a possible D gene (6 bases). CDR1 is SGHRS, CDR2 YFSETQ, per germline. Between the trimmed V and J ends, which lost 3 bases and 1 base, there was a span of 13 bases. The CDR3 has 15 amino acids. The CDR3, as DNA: TGCGCCAGCAGCTCAGGACAGCAACTTAACTATGGCTACACCTTC. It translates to CASSSGQQLNYGYTF.

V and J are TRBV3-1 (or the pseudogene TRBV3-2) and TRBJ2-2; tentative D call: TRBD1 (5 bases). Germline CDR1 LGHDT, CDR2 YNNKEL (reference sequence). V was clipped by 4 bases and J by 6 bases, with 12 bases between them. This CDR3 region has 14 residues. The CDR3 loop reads CASSPQPRAGELFF. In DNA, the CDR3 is TGTGCCAGCAGCCCCCAACCCAGGGCCGGGGAGCTGTTTTTT.

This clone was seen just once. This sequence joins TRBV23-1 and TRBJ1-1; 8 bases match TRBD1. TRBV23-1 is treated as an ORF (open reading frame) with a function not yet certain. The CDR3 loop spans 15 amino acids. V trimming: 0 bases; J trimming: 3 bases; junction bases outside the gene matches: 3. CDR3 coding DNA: TGCGCCAGCAGTCAATCGGAGACAGGGGACACTGAAGCTTTCTTT. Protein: CASSQSETGDTEAFF.